The TCR beta chain described here comes from a study of shared clonotypes between healthy human individuals. This CDR3 is built from 15 residues. The V gene lost 5 bases and the J gene lost 5 bases, with 19 bases spanning the gap. Germline loops: CDR1 LNHNV, CDR2 YYDKDF (reference sequence). Notes on the study in general: Genetic and exposure-history diversity was limited by the small donor number.

Libraries were prepared by immunoSEQ multiplex PCR; TCRdb keeps only in-frame clonotypes and omits some of them. Here the sample spans 2 million or so clones, about 95% being singletons. As to this clone: What it binds is unknown.

Sequencing was done on a sample of naive CD4+ T cells sorted from blood. The subset denotes: CD45RA+ positively selected. This chain uses TRBV15 with TRBJ2-7, with D maybe TRBD2 (5 bases). The sequence was collected from a man between 18 and 29 years old in good health. The CDR3 bases are TGTGCCACCAGCTCCAGACGGGATTCAATCCACGAGCAGTACTTC. This gives the protein CATSSRRDSIHEQYF.